Below, 9 T cell receptor beta chains from the same sample are listed, as sequenced in a study of blood T cell repertoires in COVID-19. Produced via immunoSEQ multiplex PCR; TCRdb's table is partial and in-frame only. The sample holds 180,000 or so clones, about 80% seen once. Sequencing input: peripheral blood. All receptors derive from a human donor with acute or convalescent COVID-19. The donor label of this sample is uncertain.

V is TRBV5-1 and J is TRBJ2-5; 7 bases match TRBD2. With 0 bases clipped from V and 4 bases from J, the junction kept 9 bases outside the gene matches. Germline values: CDR1 SGHRS, CDR2 YFSETQ. The CDR3 sequence is 16 residues long. The CDR3 sequence: CASSLAGLDYPETQYF. The DNA for the CDR3 is TGCGCCAGCAGCTTGGCCGGACTAGATTATCCAGAGACCCAGTACTTC.

This sequence joins TRBV4-3 and TRBJ2-1; D might be TRBD2 (5 bases). With 2 bases removed from V and 6 bases from J, the gap between germline ends came to 17 bases. This CDR3 comprises 16 residues. The germline V gene has CDR1 LGHNA and CDR2 YSLEER. The CDR3 loop reads CASSQSTGIAPNEQFF. CDR3 DNA sequence: TGCGCCAGCAGCCAATCTACCGGGATAGCGCCCAATGAGCAGTTCTTC.

V usage is TRBV7-2 and J usage is TRBJ2-2; possibly TRBD1 for D (6 bases). Germline CDR1 reads SGHTA; CDR2 reads FQGNSA. The germline V and J ends were trimmed by 6 bases and 5 bases, with 13 bases remaining between them. The length of the CDR3 is 14 residues. CDR3 in amino acids: CASSYARGTGELFF. The CDR3 DNA reads TGTGCCAGCAGTTACGCGAGGGGGACCGGGGAGCTGTTTTTT.

This clone was picked up a small number of times. V gene TRBV4-1 combines with J gene TRBJ2-2; TRBD1 matches at 9 bases. The ends lost 1 base at V and 7 bases at J; junction bases unmatched: 7. There are 16 residues in the CDR3. Germline CDR1 and CDR2: MGHRA and YSYEKL. The CDR3 reads CASSQGPGQGGGELFF. CDR3 DNA: TGCGCCAGCAGCCAAGGGCCGGGACAGGGCGGCGGGGAGCTGTTTTTT.

This clone is a singleton in its sample. The rearrangement joins TRBV6-5 to TRBJ2-2; 9 bases are a match to TRBD1. Trimming removed 10 bases from V and 2 bases from J; junction bases left unmatched: 8. Looked up from germline, CDR1 is MNHEY and CDR2 is SVGAGI. CDR3 size: 15 residues. CDR3 sequence (DNA): TGTGCCACCAGGTGGGACAGGGCCAACACCGGGGAGCTGTTTTTT. Translating gives CATRWDRANTGELFF.

DNA of the CDR3: TGTGCCAGCAGCCCGGGGGGCTCCTACGAGCAGTACTTC. Its translation: CASSPGGSYEQYF. This chain connects TRBV5-6 to TRBJ2-7; 7 bases map to TRBD2. Germline V gene lookup returns CDR1 SGHDT and CDR2 YYEEEE. The CDR3 contains 13 residues. Trimming cost V 4 bases and J 0 bases; bases outside gene matches: 1.

The chain couples TRBV4-1 to TRBJ1-5; D is unresolved. The CDR3 loop spans 13 amino acids. CDR1 is MGHRA and CDR2 is YSYEKL in the germline V gene. Trimming pared 4 bases from V and 5 bases from J, leaving 9 bases between. The CDR3 protein is CASSRQVDQPQHF. The CDR3 DNA reads as TGCGCCAGCAGCCGGCAGGTGGATCAGCCCCAGCATTTT.

The table lists this clone with a few counts. V and J are TRBV4-2 and TRBJ2-7, with 10 bases identical to TRBD2. Germline assignment: CDR1 LGHNA and CDR2 YNFKEQ. The CDR3 length is 15 residues. V lost 4 bases and J lost 5; bases outside the gene matches: 8. DNA for the CDR3: TGTGCCAGCAGCCTTGGGCTAGCGGGAGTCAACGAGCAGTACTTC. Amino acids: CASSLGLAGVNEQYF.

The rearrangement uses TRBV6-2 or TRBV6-3 and TRBJ2-7, with unresolved D. The ends were cut back, 2 bases at V and 6 bases at J, with 8 bases in the middle. This CDR3 is built from 12 residues. CDR1 and CDR2 from the germline V gene are MNHEY and SVGEGT. This CDR3 reads CASSYPPSEQYF. As DNA, the CDR3 is TGTGCCAGCAGTTACCCCCCTAGCGAGCAGTACTTC.